What follows is one TCR beta chain and its context. Its matching antigen is unknown. Other DNA sequences in the sample encode the same CDR3. The naive CD8 subset, CD45RO-negative cells positively selected for CCR7, excluded terminally differentiated effector memory CD45RA+ cells. The data derive from a study of shared clonotypes between healthy human individuals. About the study: Donor composition was two women and three men, aged 18 to 49.

Produced via immunoSEQ multiplex PCR; TCRdb's table is partial and in-frame only. Counted here are more than 2 million clones, around 93% occurring once; the ten biggest clones make up more than 1.5%. The study's findings and limits: Rarefaction indicated that sorted-subset sequencing remained incomplete although depth was large. Compared with clonotypes that all four donors shared, non-shared clonotypes had lower generation probabilities. Naive subsets typically showed greater estimated richness than memory subsets.

The sequenced material came from naive CD8+ T cells from PBMCs. The clonotype comes from a man aged 18 to 30 in good health. Some clones in this sample may be carry-over from other donors' samples.

The chain's CDR3 is CASSYGAKNIQYF. For the CDR3, the DNA is TGTGCCAGCAGCTATGGAGCCAAAAACATTCAGTACTTC. V usage is TRBV7-2 and J usage is TRBJ2-4; no firm D call. The CDR3 loop spans 13 amino acids. V lost 4 bases to trimming and J lost 0 bases, with 4 bases between them. Germline CDR1 reads SGHTA; CDR2 reads FQGNSA.